The present T cell receptor (beta chain) was sequenced within a study of neoadjuvant anti-PD-1 for oral cavity cancer. Study-level background: Most patients had three to four biweekly doses of 3 mg/kg nivolumab before resection. Non-progressing patients received a fourth nivolumab dose near day 43, then surgery on days 50-56. Study results and caveats: Post-treatment tumors with larger preexisting clones showed more shrinkage. Higher pretreatment Treg/Th17 ratios tracked higher pretreatment blood clonality.

Libraries were prepared by immunoSEQ multiplex PCR; TCRdb keeps only in-frame clonotypes and omits some of them. The table lists approximately 23,000 clones, around 43% of them singletons. In regard to this clone: Its antigen is still unknown.

Time point noted: after neoadjuvant nivolumab, at surgical resection. The sequence came from a person aged 40 to 85 with oral cavity squamous cell carcinoma. The material sequenced was tumor tissue, taken after nivolumab (anti-PD-1) treatment.

This CDR3 is CASSAKPGRGNQPQHF. The CDR3 DNA reads TGTGCCAGCAGCGCTAAACCAGGGAGGGGCAATCAGCCCCAGCATTTT. V gene TRBV7-6 combines with J gene TRBJ1-5, with a weak D call TRBD1 (5 bases). Germline assignment: CDR1 SGHVS and CDR2 FNYEAQ. This CDR3 region has 16 residues. V shed 5 bases and J shed 2 bases, with 16 bases lying between them.